Following are 10 T cell receptor beta chains from one sample sequenced in a study of blood T cell repertoires in COVID-19. Assay: immunoSEQ multiplex PCR; the TCRdb copy retains only in-frame clones and omits some. The table shows some 140,000 clones, with around three quarters occurring only once. Sequenced input: peripheral blood. These receptors were obtained from a man aged 55 to 70 with acute or convalescent COVID-19.

The V and J genes are TRBV24-1 and TRBJ2-7; 9 positions match TRBD1. The CDR3 consists of 13 residues. V gave up 4 bases and J gave up 4 bases; unmatched junction bases: 1. CDR1 KGHDR and CDR2 SFDVKD come from the germline V gene. Here the CDR3 DNA reads TGTGCCACCAGTGAGGGGACAGGGTACGAGCAGTACTTC. Its protein product is CATSEGTGYEQYF.

This chain uses TRBV5-5 with TRBJ2-7; no firm D call. The ends were cut back, 0 bases at V and 3 bases at J, with 13 bases in the middle. Germline V lookup: CDR1 SGHKS, CDR2 YYEKEE (reference sequence). This CDR3 contains 15 residues. CDR3 loop: CASSLVSSRFYEQYF. CDR3 in DNA: TGTGCCAGCAGCTTGGTCTCTTCCAGGTTCTACGAGCAGTACTTC.

J is TRBJ2-1 and V is TRBV7-2; D perhaps matches TRBD2 (6 bases). Trimming cost V 6 bases and J 7 bases, with 10 bases left between them. CDR3 length equals 12 residues. Germline lookup yields CDR1 SGHTA and CDR2 FQGNSA. The CDR3 is CASRLGGNEQFF. The CDR3 coding sequence is TGTGCCAGCAGGTTGGGGGGAAATGAGCAGTTCTTC.

The chain uses TRBV7-2 and TRBJ1-5; D gene unclear. Germline values: CDR1 SGHTA, CDR2 FQGNSA. The CDR3 has 13 residues. The V end was cut by 7 bases, the J end by 9 bases, with 16 bases between. Here the CDR3 DNA reads TGTGCCAGCACCCTCGACACCGCTTCGCCCCAGCATTTT. This translates into CASTLDTASPQHF.

The genes are TRBV6-2 or TRBV6-3 and TRBJ2-7; D may be TRBD2 (6 bases). The CDR3 has 18 residues. CDR1 and CDR2 (germline): MNHEY, SVGEGT. V lost 2 bases, J lost 4 bases, and 24 bases lay in between. The DNA of the CDR3 is TGTGCCAGCAGTTACAATGGGTTGAACGGGAGAAGTTTGTACGAGCAGTACTTC. The encoded protein is CASSYNGLNGRSLYEQYF.

This chain's CDR3 is CATSDLTSGGTDTQYF. The CDR3 nucleotides read TGTGCCACCAGTGACCTGACTAGCGGGGGGACAGATACGCAGTATTTT. This chain connects TRBV24-1 to TRBJ2-3, with 13 positions matching TRBD2. V lost 4 bases and J lost 3; bases outside the gene matches: 3. CDR1 and CDR2 (germline): KGHDR, SFDVKD. The CDR3 totals 16 residues.

The V and J genes are TRBV3-1 (or the pseudogene TRBV3-2) and TRBJ2-7; tentatively, D is TRBD1 (5 bases). This CDR3 comprises 12 residues. The germline gives CDR1 LGHDT, CDR2 YNNKEL (reference sequence). V was trimmed by 2 bases and J by 3 bases, leaving 5 bases between them. CDR3 DNA: TGTGCCAGCAGCCAACAGGGCTACGAGCAGTACTTC. Its protein is CASSQQGYEQYF.

As to this clone: Other DNA sequences in this specimen translate into the identical CDR3. The rearrangement uses TRBV6-5 and TRBJ1-4, with no clear D. The V gene lost 0 bases and the J gene lost 0 bases, with 5 bases spanning the gap. The CDR3 spans 15 residues. Germline loops: CDR1 MNHEY, CDR2 SVGAGI. In DNA, the CDR3 is TGTGCCAGCAGTTACTCGGGCACAACTAATGAAAAACTGTTTTTT. This gives the protein CASSYSGTTNEKLFF.

The chain combines TRBV4-2 with TRBJ2-3; TRBD1 matches 11 bases. Trimming at V came to 0 bases and at J to 5 bases, leaving 4 bases not matched to a gene. The germline gives CDR1 LGHNA, CDR2 YNFKEQ. The CDR3 runs to 16 residues. The CDR3 region is CASSQDSGTGGDTQYF. The CDR3 nucleotides read TGTGCCAGCAGCCAAGATAGCGGGACAGGGGGAGATACGCAGTATTTT.

The chain links TRBV29-1 to TRBJ1-4, with 8 bases fitting TRBD1. Germline CDR1 is SQVTM and CDR2 is ANQGSEA. V shed 1 base and J 8 bases; nucleotides not matched to a gene: 6. This CDR3 region has 14 residues. The CDR3 DNA reads TGCAGCGTTGAAGTGGGACAGGCTGGGGAAAAACTGTTTTTT. The encoded protein is CSVEVGQAGEKLFF. Filled out from reference TRBV29-1 and TRBJ1-4, the complete variable domain reads SAVISQKPSRDICQRGTSLTIQCQVDSQVTMMFWYRQQPGQSLTLIATANQGSEATYESGFVIDKFPISRPNLTFSTLTVSNMSPEDSSIYLCSVEVGQAGEKLFFGSGTQLSVL.